The 16 T cell receptor beta chains reported below all come from one sample, sequenced in a study of identical twins. TCRdb reprocessed the 5' RACE reads via MiXCR and lists one record per CDR3 protein. Here the sample spans approximately 350,000 distinct CDR3 sequences, 9% to 15% being singletons. The same sample was also used in a study of yellow fever vaccine responses in identical twins.

Input material: CD8+ T cells sorted from blood. Source of these receptors: a woman between 18 and 29 years old in good health.

This clonotype showed up just a few times. V is TRBV20-1 and J is TRBJ2-3; 12 bases map to TRBD2. The germline gives CDR1 DFQATT, CDR2 SNEGSKA (reference sequence). Trimming removed 1 base from V and 5 bases from J; junction bases left unmatched: 4. This CDR3 contains 15 residues. In DNA form, the CDR3 reads TGCAGTGCTAGAGCTGAGACTAGCGGGAGAGATACGCAGTATTTT. It yields the protein CSARAETSGRDTQYF.

This clonotype has a handful of counts. The chain carries TRBV4-1 and TRBJ2-7, with D tentatively TRBD2 (6 bases). The germline V and J ends were trimmed by 5 bases and 2 bases, with 16 bases remaining between them. CDR3 length: 15 amino acids. Germline-derived CDR1 and CDR2 are MGHRA and YSYEKL. CDR3: CASSVTWGGTYEQYF. In nucleotides, the CDR3 is TGCGCCAGCAGCGTAACCTGGGGAGGAACCTACGAGCAGTACTTC.

This clonotype has a handful of counts. The genes are TRBV7-6 and TRBJ2-5; TRBD2 matches 10 bases. The CDR3 extends over 15 amino acids. CDR1 is SGHVS, CDR2 FNYEAQ, per germline. Germline trimming cut 5 bases from V and 4 bases from J; bases unmatched to any gene: 7. The CDR3, as DNA: TGTGCCAGCAGCCCAACAAGACTAGCGGGAGAGACCCAGTACTTC. Its translation: CASSPTRLAGETQYF.

The sample holds a few counts of this clonotype. J is TRBJ2-1 and V is TRBV2; D unclear. CDR1 is SNHLY, CDR2 FYNNEI, per germline. Trimming left V 6 bases short and J 9 bases short, with 12 bases between. This CDR3 contains 12 residues. Here the CDR3 reads CASRERVVEQFF. The CDR3 DNA is TGTGCCAGCAGGGAAAGGGTGGTTGAGCAGTTCTTC.

The chain carries TRBV18 and TRBJ2-7; TRBD1 matches 9 bases. This CDR3 region has 18 residues. CDR1 is KGHSH, CDR2 LQKENI, per germline. With 6 bases clipped from V and 5 bases from J, the junction kept 20 bases outside the gene matches. Here the CDR3 reads CASSTLGQGLATTNEQYF. The CDR3 coding sequence is TGTGCCAGCTCCACCCTGGGACAGGGTTTGGCTACTACTAACGAGCAGTACTTC.

The chain is built from TRBV15 and TRBJ2-2, with TRBD2 matching 11 bases. The germline V gene encodes CDR1 LNHNV and CDR2 YYDKDF (reference sequence). This CDR3 contains 21 residues. V shed 1 base, J shed 7 bases, and the junction held 20 bases outside the gene matches. The CDR3 bases are TGTGCCACCAGCAGAGTCGTGTCCCGGTCCTCTAGCGGGGGGTTGGTCGGGGAGCTGTTTTTT. The encoded protein is CATSRVVSRSSSGGLVGELFF.

This clonotype occurred a few times. The genes are TRBV9 and TRBJ2-7; tentatively, D is TRBD1 (6 bases). V lost 4 bases and J 6 bases, leaving 14 bases between the germline ends. CDR1 SGDLS and CDR2 YYNGEE come from the germline V gene. The CDR3 extends over 13 amino acids. The CDR3 region is CASSPSQGGEQYF. Here the CDR3 DNA reads TGTGCCAGCAGCCCCTCACAGGGCGGCGAGCAGTACTTC.

This clonotype occurred many times. The chain couples TRBV27 to TRBJ2-4; D might be TRBD1 or TRBD2, each matching 6 bases. V dropped 5 bases and J dropped 5 bases, with 13 bases sitting between them. Germline CDR1 is MNHEY and CDR2 is SMNVEV (reference sequence). This CDR3 contains 14 residues. The chain's CDR3 is CASSITGTQNIQYF. Written as DNA, the CDR3 is TGTGCCAGCAGTATCACAGGGACTCAAAACATTCAGTACTTC.

J is TRBJ2-3 and V is TRBV7-9, with no clear D. V was trimmed by 5 bases and J by 6 bases, leaving 9 bases between them. Germline lookup yields CDR1 SEHNR and CDR2 FQNEAQ (reference sequence). The CDR3 runs to 12 residues. In nucleotides, the CDR3 is TGTGCCAGCAGCCGGACGCGTGATACGCAGTATTTT. The encoded protein is CASSRTRDTQYF.

This rearrangement joins TRBV19 to TRBJ2-3, with 11 bases aligning to TRBD2. This CDR3 has 16 residues. With V trimmed by 5 bases and J by 2 bases, 6 bases remained unmatched. Germline lookup yields CDR1 LNHDA and CDR2 SQIVND (reference sequence). CDR3 DNA sequence: TGTGCCAGTAGTCTTCTAGCGGGGGGAACCACAGATACGCAGTATTTT. Residues: CASSLLAGGTTDTQYF.

The chain employs TRBV28 and TRBJ2-7; D possibly corresponds to TRBD1 (6 bases). This CDR3 has 13 residues. V lost 2 bases and J 2 bases, leaving 7 bases between the germline ends. Germline V gives CDR1 MDHEN, CDR2 SYDVKM. The CDR3 here is CASSLQGTYEQYV. CDR3 DNA sequence: TGTGCCAGCAGTTTACAGGGGACCTACGAGCAGTACGTC.

V gene TRBV6-1 combines with J gene TRBJ1-1, with a possible D match to TRBD1 (6 bases). Germline V gene sequence: CDR1 MNHNS, CDR2 SASEGT. CDR3 size: 15 residues. With 5 bases removed from V and 0 bases from J, the gap between germline ends came to 13 bases. CDR3 residues: CASSIAGTLNTEAFF. CDR3 nucleotides: TGTGCCAGCAGTATAGCCGGGACATTGAACACTGAAGCTTTCTTT.

J is TRBJ2-7 and V is TRBV28; D might be TRBD1 or TRBD2, each matching 5 bases. The CDR3 covers 14 residues. V lost 3 bases, J lost 0 bases, and 9 bases lay in between. The germline gives CDR1 MDHEN, CDR2 SYDVKM. The CDR3 sequence is CASSFEGSSYEQYF. As DNA, the CDR3 is TGTGCCAGCAGTTTCGAGGGGAGCTCCTACGAGCAGTACTTC.

V usage is TRBV20-1 and J usage is TRBJ2-1; 7 nucleotides line up with TRBD1. J gave up 7 bases and V 7 bases, and 4 bases lay outside the gene matches. CDR3 length: 11 residues. Germline loops: CDR1 DFQATT, CDR2 SNEGSKA (reference sequence). CDR3 DNA: TGCAGTGTACCGACAGGGAATGAGCAGTTCTTC. Amino acids: CSVPTGNEQFF.

This clonotype was found many times. The chain uses TRBV24-1 and TRBJ2-1; D not resolved. The CDR3 runs 12 residues. CDR1 is KGHDR, CDR2 SFDVKD, per germline. Trimming left V 2 bases short and J 9 bases short, with 7 bases between. Here the CDR3 reads CATSDSRTEQFF. Written as DNA, the CDR3 is TGTGCCACCAGTGATTCCCGAACTGAGCAGTTCTTC.

This clonotype turned up a few times. V is TRBV29-1 and J is TRBJ2-1; a weak D match, TRBD2 (6 bases). The CDR3 totals 16 residues. Per the germline V gene, CDR1 is SQVTM and CDR2 is ANQGSEA. V lost 1 base and J 0 bases, leaving 13 bases between the germline ends. The CDR3 region is CSVEGGTGSSYNEQFF. Written as DNA, the CDR3 is TGCAGCGTTGAAGGGGGGACTGGGAGCTCCTACAATGAGCAGTTCTTC.